These T cell receptor beta chains were read from a single sample in a study of chemoradiotherapy in HPV16-positive cancers. The assay was immunoSEQ multiplex PCR, and TCRdb's table has in-frame clones only and misses some. The sample has approximately 9,700 clones; around four fifths are singletons. Sequencing was performed on tumor tissue, taken from a patient who underwent chemoradiotherapy. The receptors come from a human donor with HPV-associated anogenital cancer. CDR3s include the opening cysteine and the closing phenylalanine or tryptophan. A D gene is named only where the DNA matches it firmly. Clone size is stated in some rows and not others, as once, few, many or a class when expanded.

V gene	clone size	J gene	D gene	CDR3 protein	CDR3 DNA
TRBV5-6	-	TRBJ2-1	-	CASSLEHSYNEQFF	TGTGCCAGCAGCTTGGAACATTCCTACAATGAGCAGTTCTTC
TRBV18	few	TRBJ2-7	-	CASSSFPQDYEQYF	TGTGCCAGCTCATCCTTCCCTCAGGACTACGAGCAGTACTTC
TRBV30	-	TRBJ1-2	-	CAWSPGVGQHGYTF	TGTGCCTGGAGTCCCGGGGTTGGACAGCATGGCTACACCTTC
TRBV6-6	-	TRBJ2-1	-	CASSYSIHEQFF	TGTGCCAGCAGTTACTCGATCCATGAGCAGTTCTTC
TRBV5-1	once	TRBJ2-3	TRBD2	CASSSGLATDTQYF	TGCGCCAGCAGCTCCGGACTAGCAACAGATACGCAGTATTTT
TRBV6-5	-	TRBJ1-1	-	CASSYADTEAFF	TGTGCCAGCAGTTACGCCGACACTGAAGCTTTCTTT
TRBV11-2	large	TRBJ1-2	TRBD1	CASSLVTTGLGGYTF	TGTGCCAGCAGCTTAGTAACGACAGGGTTAGGTGGCTACACCTTC
TRBV9	-	TRBJ1-2	-	CASSVEGYGYTF	TGTGCCAGCAGCGTAGAAGGTTACGGCTACACCTTC
TRBV7-8	-	TRBJ2-7	-	CASSLVARANYEQYF	TGTGCCAGCAGCTTAGTTGCCAGGGCGAACTACGAGCAGTACTTC
TRBV2	few	TRBJ2-2	-	CASSVDTGGELFF	TGTGCCAGCAGTGTCGATACGGGCGGGGAGCTGTTTTTT
TRBV19	-	TRBJ2-7	TRBD2	CASTTSGGDEQYF	TGTGCCAGCACCACTAGCGGGGGTGACGAGCAGTACTTC
TRBV5-6	-	TRBJ1-3	-	CASSVLGRTGNTIYF	TGTGCCAGCAGCGTACTCGGAAGAACTGGAAACACCATATATTTT
TRBV5-6	few	TRBJ1-2	-	CASSLVGAVPGYTF	TGTGCCAGCAGCTTGGTCGGGGCAGTTCCTGGCTACACCTTC
TRBV9	once	TRBJ1-2	-	CASSPTGELGGYTF	TGTGCCAGCAGCCCCACGGGGGAGTTGGGTGGCTACACCTTC
TRBV28	few	TRBJ2-2	-	CASSSGAGFPGGELFF	TGTGCCAGCAGTTCTGGGGCAGGGTTCCCCGGCGGGGAGCTGTTTTTT
TRBV5-1	-	TRBJ1-4	-	CASSPGPGEKLFF	TGCGCCAGCAGCCCGGGCCCCGGGGAAAAACTGTTTTTT
TRBV7-8	-	TRBJ2-7	-	CASSVQGGDYEQYF	TGTGCCAGCAGCGTACAGGGGGGGGACTACGAGCAGTACTTC
TRBV30	-	TRBJ1-1	-	CAWSVTLGPMWAEAFF	TGTGCCTGGAGTGTGACTCTCGGCCCGATGTGGGCTGAAGCTTTCTTT
TRBV21-1	-	TRBJ2-7	-	CASGRDLTGEQYF	TGTGCCAGCGGCCGGGACTTGACGGGCGAGCAGTACTTC
TRBV2	-	TRBJ1-5	-	CASSDPWTPSNQPQHF	TGTGCCAGCAGCGACCCTTGGACACCTAGCAATCAGCCCCAGCATTTT
TRBV5-1	-	TRBJ1-1	TRBD1	CASSSQGQGPEAFF	TGCGCCAGCAGCTCACAGGGACAGGGGCCTGAAGCTTTCTTT
TRBV5-1	-	TRBJ2-1	TRBD2	CASSLLLAGGPVAYNEQFF	TGCGCCAGCAGCTTGCTGCTGGCGGGGGGGCCAGTCGCCTACAATGAGCAGTTCTTC
TRBV6-6	-	TRBJ1-6	-	CAEWGGNNSPLHF	TGTGCCGAGTGGGGTGGAAATAATTCACCCCTCCACTTT
TRBV7-6	medium-sized	TRBJ1-2	-	CASSFGSNYGYTF	TGTGCCAGCAGCTTCGGATCTAACTATGGCTACACCTTC
TRBV5-1	-	TRBJ1-1	TRBD1	CASSRNLAGGPNTEAFF	TGCGCCAGCAGCCGGAATTTGGCAGGGGGACCGAACACTGAAGCTTTCTTT
TRBV5-1	-	TRBJ2-2	TRBD2	CASSSKVGGGAGELFF	TGCGCCAGCAGTTCAAAAGTCGGCGGGGGAGCCGGGGAGCTGTTTTTT
TRBV11-2	-	TRBJ1-1	-	CASSLNLNTEAFF	TGTGCCAGCAGCTTAAACCTGAACACTGAAGCTTTCTTT
TRBV5-1	-	TRBJ2-1	-	CASSLGGIRGNEQFF	TGCGCCAGCAGCTTGGGTGGGATCCGGGGCAATGAGCAGTTCTTC
TRBV5-5	-	TRBJ1-2	TRBD1	CASSSLADREYGYTF	TGTGCCAGCAGCTCCCTTGCGGACAGGGAGTATGGCTACACCTTC
TRBV28	few	TRBJ2-7	-	CASSAPGEQYF	TGTGCCAGCAGTGCGCCAGGGGAGCAGTACTTC
TRBV5-1	-	TRBJ2-7	-	CASSLTSDHEQYF	TGCGCCAGCAGCTTGACCTCGGACCACGAGCAGTACTTC
TRBV7-9	once	TRBJ1-1	-	CASSLVTVVNTEAFF	TGTGCCAGCAGCTTAGTAACGGTTGTGAACACTGAAGCTTTCTTT
TRBV5-4	-	TRBJ2-2	-	CASSLAENRGTGELFF	TGTGCCAGCAGCTTGGCCGAGAATAGGGGCACCGGGGAGCTGTTTTTT
TRBV10-3	-	TRBJ2-1	TRBD1	CAISGTGNNEQFF	TGTGCCATCAGTGGGACAGGGAATAATGAGCAGTTCTTC
TRBV7-2	-	TRBJ2-3	TRBD1	CASSAHGSAGTGADTQYF	TGTGCCAGCAGCGCACACGGGTCCGCGGGGACAGGGGCAGATACGCAGTATTTT
TRBV5-1	-	TRBJ2-4	-	CASSSPLGADHKNIQYF	TGCGCCAGCAGCTCGCCCTTGGGGGCCGACCACAAAAACATTCAGTACTTC
TRBV7-3	once	TRBJ2-1	-	CASSLTSDSYNEQFF	TGTGCCAGCAGCTTAACGTCAGACTCCTACAATGAGCAGTTCTTC
TRBV11-2	-	TRBJ1-4	-	CASSPIGDEKLFF	TGTGCCAGCAGCCCAATTGGGGATGAAAAACTGTTTTTT
TRBV4-2	-	TRBJ2-3	TRBD2	CASSQDRASGVTDTQYF	TGTGCCAGCAGCCAAGATCGGGCTAGCGGGGTCACAGATACGCAGTATTTT
TRBV30	-	TRBJ1-1	-	CAWSVRGYLSEAFF	TGTGCCTGGAGTGTACGGGGGTATCTATCAGAAGCTTTCTTT
TRBV2	large	TRBJ2-7	-	CASSDGGLHEQYF	TGTGCCAGCAGTGATGGGGGCCTTCACGAGCAGTACTTC
TRBV30	-	TRBJ2-7	TRBD1	CAWSVYGTGLAEQYF	TGTGCCTGGAGTGTATACGGGACAGGGCTGGCCGAGCAGTACTTC
TRBV5-6	-	TRBJ1-1	-	CASSLVGGITEAFF	TGTGCCAGCAGCTTGGTGGGGGGCATCACTGAAGCTTTCTTT
TRBV6-1	-	TRBJ1-1	-	CASSGGPGNTEAFF	TGTGCCAGCAGTGGGGGCCCCGGGAACACTGAAGCTTTCTTT
TRBV15	once	TRBJ1-2	-	CATSVSRSSYGYTF	TGTGCCACCAGCGTCAGCAGGTCTAGCTATGGCTACACCTTC
TRBV5-4	-	TRBJ1-1	TRBD1	CASRFSGGTEAFF	TGTGCCAGCAGATTTTCAGGGGGGACTGAAGCTTTCTTT
TRBV6-5	-	TRBJ1-1	-	CASSYSVAAEAFF	TGTGCCAGCAGTTACTCAGTGGCAGCTGAAGCTTTCTTT
TRBV28	-	TRBJ2-7	TRBD1	CASSQRTGRIEQYF	TGTGCCAGCAGTCAGAGGACAGGGCGCATCGAGCAGTACTTC
TRBV30	-	TRBJ1-3	TRBD1	CAWRQGFSGNTIYF	TGTGCCTGGAGACAGGGGTTTTCTGGAAACACCATATATTTT
TRBV28	-	TRBJ1-5	-	CASSQNGQGHQPQHF	TGTGCCAGCAGTCAGAACGGACAAGGCCATCAGCCCCAGCATTTT
TRBV6-6	few	TRBJ2-7	TRBD1	CASSYSGTGFYEQYF	TGTGCCAGCAGTTACTCCGGGACAGGGTTCTACGAGCAGTACTTC